The 20 T cell receptor beta chains below all came from one sample that was sequenced in a study of blood T cell repertoires in COVID-19. Assay used: immunoSEQ multiplex PCR; TCRdb lists only in-frame clones, some missing. Here the sample spans about 97,000 clones, around nine tenths being singletons. The specimen sequenced was peripheral blood. The receptors here all came from a woman between 45 and 65 years old with COVID-19, enrolled during active disease.

This chain connects TRBV6-2 or TRBV6-3 to TRBJ1-6; TRBD1 is a possible D gene (5 bases). V shed 2 bases and J shed 7 bases, with 15 bases lying between them. The germline gives CDR1 MNHEY, CDR2 SVGEGT. The CDR3 runs to 16 residues. CDR3: CASSYIPGLVNSPLHF. The CDR3 DNA sequence: TGTGCCAGCAGTTACATACCGGGACTGGTAAATTCACCCCTCCACTTT.

This clone was observed once. This sequence joins TRBV19 and TRBJ1-1; TRBD1 might be the D (5 bases). CDR1 LNHDA and CDR2 SQIVND come from the germline V gene (reference sequence). The CDR3 has 12 amino acids. Between the trimmed V and J ends, which lost 7 bases and 4 bases, there was a span of 10 bases. The CDR3 nucleotides read TGTGCCAGTAACCAGGGTTCCACTGAAGCTTTCTTT. Its protein product is CASNQGSTEAFF.

The chain uses TRBV18 and TRBJ1-3; 7 bases are shared with TRBD1. Germline lookup yields CDR1 KGHSH and CDR2 LQKENI. The CDR3 spans 15 residues. Germline trimming cut 5 bases from V and 2 bases from J; bases unmatched to any gene: 6. As DNA, the CDR3 is TGTGCCAGCTCATCCACAGGGGTTACTGGAAACACCATATATTTT. Amino acids: CASSSTGVTGNTIYF.

The chain joins TRBV5-1 to TRBJ2-7; the match to TRBD1 covers 9 bases. The V gene's germline CDR1 is SGHRS and CDR2 YFSETQ. CDR3 length equals 15 residues. The V gene end was trimmed by 2 bases and the J gene end by 6 bases; junction bases not matched to a gene: 9. CDR3 protein: CASSFRTGVQSEQYF. As DNA, the CDR3 is TGCGCCAGCAGCTTTAGGACAGGGGTACAATCCGAGCAGTACTTC.

The J gene is TRBJ2-1, the V gene TRBV6-1, with 12 bases fitting TRBD2. The CDR3 spans 17 residues. The germline CDR1 and CDR2 sequences are MNHNS and SASEGT. J was trimmed by 10 bases and V by 2 bases; bases with no gene match: 12. CDR3 nucleotide sequence: TGTGCCAGCAGTGAATTGTCTCTAGCTAGCGGGGGGGGAGAGCAGTTCTTC. Protein: CASSELSLASGGGEQFF.

This clone was seen once. The V gene is TRBV9, the J gene TRBJ1-1; TRBD1 might be the D (5 bases). The CDR3 is made up of 17 amino acids. Trimming took off 0 bases at V and 3 bases at J, with 18 bases between the two ends. Germline V gives CDR1 SGDLS, CDR2 YYNGEE. CDR3 amino acids: CASSVVHHRRRYTEAFF. CDR3 nucleotide sequence: TGTGCCAGCAGCGTAGTCCACCACAGGCGTCGGTACACTGAAGCTTTCTTT.

The CDR3 protein is CASSLLGPNTGELFF. CDR3 DNA: TGCGCCAGCAGCCTTCTGGGGCCGAACACCGGGGAGCTGTTTTTT. The V call is TRBV5-1, the J call TRBJ2-2, with D maybe TRBD1 (5 bases). CDR1 SGHRS and CDR2 YFSETQ come from the germline V gene. V lost 4 bases and J 0 bases, leaving 10 bases between the germline ends. The CDR3 length is 15 residues.

The rearrangement links TRBV6-2 or TRBV6-3 to TRBJ1-2; TRBD1 agrees at 7 bases. J gave up 7 bases and V 3 bases, and 2 bases lay outside the gene matches. The CDR3 sequence is 12 residues long. The germline CDR1 and CDR2 sequences are MNHEY and SVGEGT. CDR3 region: CASSYWDSGYTF. The CDR3 DNA reads as TGTGCCAGCAGTTATTGGGACAGTGGCTACACCTTC.

CDR3 nucleotides: TGTGCCAGCAGCTCATCCCAGGACAGGCCTGTGGATTTCTTT. It yields the protein CASSSSQDRPVDFF. The chain has TRBV5-6 and TRBJ1-1; 7 bases line up with TRBD1. Germline trimming cut 3 bases from V and 13 bases from J; bases unmatched to any gene: 15. The CDR3 is 14 residues long. The germline V gene encodes CDR1 SGHDT and CDR2 YYEEEE.

This sequence joins TRBV5-1 and TRBJ1-3, with no clear D. The CDR3 loop spans 15 amino acids. The ends were cut back, 1 base at V and 3 bases at J, with 11 bases in the middle. The germline V gene encodes CDR1 SGHRS and CDR2 YFSETQ. CDR3 protein: CASSLQTGVGNTIYF. CDR3 nucleotides: TGCGCCAGCAGCTTGCAAACGGGAGTTGGAAACACCATATATTTT.

The chain employs TRBV28 and TRBJ2-7; 7 nucleotides align to TRBD2. CDR1 and CDR2 (germline): MDHEN, SYDVKM. Trimming cost V 6 bases and J 2 bases; bases outside gene matches: 7. The CDR3 covers 14 residues. This CDR3 is CASSPAGRPYEQYF. DNA of the CDR3: TGTGCCAGCAGCCCAGCGGGGCGACCCTACGAGCAGTACTTC.

The J gene is TRBJ1-5, the V gene TRBV9; no clear D gene. This CDR3 is 13 amino acids long. Between the trimmed V and J ends, which lost 0 bases and 6 bases, there was a span of 7 bases. Germline-derived CDR1 and CDR2 are SGDLS and YYNGEE. CDR3 amino acids: CASSVGVSQPQHF. The CDR3 DNA is TGTGCCAGCAGCGTAGGAGTTTCTCAGCCCCAGCATTTT.

V gene TRBV7-2 combines with J gene TRBJ2-7, with 9 bases matching TRBD1. Trimming took 4 bases from V and 2 from J; bases not matched to a gene: 9. The CDR3 runs to 16 residues. Germline V gene data show CDR1 as SGHTA and CDR2 as FQGNSA. DNA of the CDR3: TGTGCCAGCAGCTCCTCAGGACAGGGGTTTCCCTACGAGCAGTACTTC. It encodes CASSSSGQGFPYEQYF.

V and J are TRBV19 and TRBJ1-5; perhaps TRBD1 as D (6 bases). The V end lost 10 bases, the J end lost 2 bases, and 9 bases lay between the germline ends. Germline CDR1 and CDR2: LNHDA and SQIVND (reference sequence). This CDR3 comprises 12 residues. CDR3 sequence: CATRQGNQPQHF. The CDR3 DNA follows: TGTGCCACTAGACAGGGCAATCAGCCCCAGCATTTT.

The V gene is TRBV28, the J gene TRBJ1-3; D is unresolved. CDR3 length equals 16 residues. V lost 3 bases and J 8 bases, leaving 20 bases between the germline ends. Germline-derived CDR1 and CDR2 are MDHEN and SYDVKM. CDR3 sequence (DNA): TGTGCCAGCAGTTTCGTACAGTCCCTTAGTATAGACACCATATATTTT. Its translation is CASSFVQSLSIDTIYF.

This clone is a singleton in its sample. The rearrangement links TRBV7-8 to TRBJ1-6; no definite D call. Germline V CDR1 and CDR2: SGHVS, FQNEAQ. The V and J ends lost 5 bases and 1 base respectively, with 12 bases between them. The CDR3 is 16 residues long. The chain's CDR3 is CASSPLQLSYNSPLHF. CDR3 sequence (DNA): TGTGCCAGCAGCCCCCTACAGCTTTCCTATAATTCACCCCTCCACTTT.

The chain uses TRBV19 and TRBJ1-1; TRBD1 aligns across 8 bases. The trim removed 10 bases at V and 5 bases at J, leaving 3 bases unmatched. The V gene's germline CDR1 is LNHDA and CDR2 SQIVND (reference sequence). The CDR3 spans 11 residues. The CDR3 here is CATQGATEAFF. DNA for the CDR3: TGTGCCACGCAGGGGGCGACTGAAGCTTTCTTT. The complete variable domain, with remaining parts taken from reference TRBV19 and TRBJ1-1, reads DGGITQSPKYLFRKEGQNVTLSCEQNLNHDAMYWYRQDPGQGLRLIYYSQIVNDFQKGDIAEGYSVSREKKESFPLTVTSAQKNPTAFYLCATQGATEAFFGQGTRLTVV.

This sequence joins TRBV5-1 and TRBJ1-1; a weak D match, TRBD1 (6 bases). Trimming shortened V by 5 bases and J by 4 bases, and 21 bases separated the two germline ends. This CDR3 has 16 amino acids. Germline-derived CDR1 and CDR2 are SGHRS and YFSETQ. CDR3 protein: CASRPAAGAMGTEAFF. The CDR3 DNA sequence: TGCGCCAGCAGACCGGCGGCAGGGGCGATGGGCACTGAAGCTTTCTTT.

The rearrangement joins TRBV7-3 to TRBJ2-2; 9 bases map to TRBD1. Germline V gene sequence: CDR1 SGHTA, CDR2 FQGTGA. The CDR3 sequence is 15 residues long. The ends lost 5 bases at V and 5 bases at J; junction bases unmatched: 6. CDR3 sequence reads: CASSAQGAGTGELFF. CDR3 nucleotide sequence: TGTGCCAGCAGCGCACAGGGGGCGGGGACCGGGGAGCTGTTTTTT.

This chain links TRBV6-1 with TRBJ2-3; maybe TRBD1 (6 bases). The V end lost 1 base, the J end lost 4 bases, and 12 bases lay between the germline ends. This CDR3 comprises 15 residues. Germline V gene sequence: CDR1 MNHNS, CDR2 SASEGT. The DNA of the CDR3 is TGTGCCAGCAGTGAAGACAGGGTAGGGGCAGATACGCAGTATTTT. Its translation: CASSEDRVGADTQYF.